The 3 T cell receptor beta chains below all came from one sample that was sequenced in a study of glioma-infiltrating T cells. The iRepertoire nested amplicon-rescue multiplex PCR amplified TCR alpha and beta CDR3s from RNA. MiXCR was run by TCRdb on the multiplex PCR reads, yielding one entry per CDR3 protein. The sample carries a few hundred thousand distinct CDR3 sequences, around 38% recorded once. Specimen: glioma tissue, nonneoplastic brain tissue, or PBMCs (not recorded which). These receptors were obtained from a human donor with low-grade glioma or glioblastoma, undergoing nonglioma brain surgery, or in good health (not recorded which).

The V call is TRBV19, the J call TRBJ2-3; D might be TRBD2 (5 bases). This CDR3 spans 18 amino acids. V shed 0 bases and J shed 2 bases, with 18 bases lying between them. Germline CDR1 is LNHDA and CDR2 is SQIVND (reference sequence). CDR3 residues: CASSIDIADTDYTDTQYF. CDR3 in DNA: TGTGCCAGTAGTATAGATATAGCAGACACAGACTACACAGATACGCAGTATTTT.

About this clonotype itself: This may be a read error, as it is one base from a much larger clone. The gene calls are TRBV6-2 or TRBV6-3 and TRBJ2-3, with no clear D. This CDR3 is 12 amino acids long. In germline, CDR1 is MNHEY, CDR2 SVGEGT. The CDR3 coding sequence is TGTGCCGGCAGTAACAATCGAGATACGCAGTATTTT. It encodes CAGSNNRDTQYF.

In this sample, this clonotype turned up a few times. V and J are TRBV18 and TRBJ2-3, with D perhaps matching TRBD2 (6 bases). Germline CDR1 and CDR2: KGHSH and LQKENI. The CDR3 is 16 amino acids. The V end was cut by 2 bases, the J end by 1 base, with 13 bases between. The DNA for the CDR3 is TGTGCCAGCTCACCAGGCCTAGCGAAAGGCACAGATACGCAGTATTTT. It encodes CASSPGLAKGTDTQYF.